The rows below give T cell receptor beta chains drawn from one sample of a study of graft-versus-host responses after intestinal transplantation. Repertoires were generated with immunoSEQ multiplex PCR, while TCRdb's copy carries only in-frame clones and drops some. This sample has about 21,000 clones, with roughly 89% found just once. Sequenced here: PBMCs, sampled approximately 65 days after intestinal transplantation. The receptors derive from a human patient who received an intestinal transplant, so some T cells may come from the graft donor. Each CDR3 is given with its conserved first and last residue. The order of the fields is V gene, D gene, clone size, J gene, CDR3 DNA, CDR3 protein. D genes are given only for firm matches. Where a row states a size, it is once, few, many or the class of an expanded clone; other rows omit it.

TRBV7-6,.,.,TRBJ2-7,TGTGCCAGCAGCTTAGCGGAAGGGGGCTACGAGCAGTACTTC,CASSLAEGGYEQYF
TRBV5-1,.,.,TRBJ1-6,TGCGCCAGCAGCGTTCTTGCGGGACGGTATAATTCACCCCTCCACTTT,CASSVLAGRYNSPLHF
TRBV6-5,.,few,TRBJ1-1,TGTGCCAGCAGTCCCGGGGTGGAGGGGACTGAAGCTTTCTTT,CASSPGVEGTEAFF
TRBV7-9,.,once,TRBJ2-1,TGTGCCAGCAGCTTGGAATGGCATGAGCAGTTCTTC,CASSLEWHEQFF
TRBV7-9,TRBD2,.,TRBJ2-1,TGTGCCAGCAGCTTAAGGGCTAGCGGGGTAAATGAGCAGTTCTTC,CASSLRASGVNEQFF
TRBV2,TRBD1,.,TRBJ2-7,TGTGCCAGCACGGACAGGCCCTACGAGCAGTACTTC,CASTDRPYEQYF
TRBV30,.,.,TRBJ2-7,TGTGCCGGCAGGGGGGGGGACCCCTACGAGCAGTACTTC,CAGRGGDPYEQYF
TRBV7-9,.,.,TRBJ2-7,TGTGCCAGCAGCCTTAGCGGAGCTTACTACGAGCAGTACTTC,CASSLSGAYYEQYF
TRBV7-5,.,.,TRBJ1-6,TGTGTCAGAAGCTTATACTTTCGACAGGTCGTGCAGTATCGTGGGTCACCCCTCCACTTT,CVRSLYFRQVVQYRGSPLHF
TRBV5-1,.,.,TRBJ2-1,TGCGCCAGCAGCTTAACCCTTGTTCAGGCCGTGTTACGCTCCTACAATGAGCAGTTCTTC,CASSLTLVQAVLRSYNEQFF
TRBV19,.,.,TRBJ2-1,TGTGCCAGTAGTACCCGGGGAAGCGCCTACAATGAGCAGTTCTTC,CASSTRGSAYNEQFF
TRBV7-9,TRBD1,.,TRBJ1-1,TGTGCCAGCAGTCCCGACAGGGTGAGCACTGAAGCTTTCTTT,CASSPDRVSTEAFF
TRBV7-9,TRBD2,.,TRBJ2-1,TGTGCCAGCAGCCCGCCCTTAAGCGGGGAATCTTATGAGCAGTTCTTC,CASSPPLSGESYEQFF
TRBV4-3,.,.,TRBJ2-3,TGCGCCAGCAGCGAAAGGGGGGGGCGGTCAGATACGCAGTATTTT,CASSERGGRSDTQYF
TRBV4-3,.,.,TRBJ2-7,TGCGCCGAGGGGCAGGGGAACTACGAGCAGTACTTC,CAEGQGNYEQYF
TRBV19,TRBD1,.,TRBJ1-5,TGTGCCAGTAGTATATTTTTGGGGTCAGGGGGCAGGAGCAATCAGCCCCAGCATTTT,CASSIFLGSGGRSNQPQHF
TRBV7-2,TRBD2,.,TRBJ2-3,TGTGCCAGCAGCTTAGAACTAGCGGGGGGCATCACAGATACGCAGTATTTT,CASSLELAGGITDTQYF
TRBV4-1,TRBD1,.,TRBJ2-7,TGCGCCAGCAGCCAAGAGGGGACAGCTACCTACGAGCAGTACTTC,CASSQEGTATYEQYF
TRBV5-6,.,.,TRBJ2-3,TGTGCCAGCAGCTGGCTGGGTGCAGGGTTGGATGGTGATACGCAGTATTTT,CASSWLGAGLDGDTQYF
TRBV27,.,.,TRBJ1-2,TGTGCCAGCAGTTGGACAGCCATGGACTATGGCTACACCTTC,CASSWTAMDYGYTF
TRBV6-6,TRBD1,.,TRBJ1-1,TGTGCCAGCAGTTACTCGGACAGGGTGGAAGCTTTCTTT,CASSYSDRVEAFF
TRBV7-8,.,once,TRBJ1-4,TGTGCCAGCAGCTTAGTTCTTTTAAGAGGTGCAACTAATGAAAAACTGTTTTTT,CASSLVLLRGATNEKLFF
TRBV11-2,.,.,TRBJ2-5,TGTGCCAGCAGCTCCGAGATCCAAGAGACCCAGTACTTC,CASSSEIQETQYF
TRBV7-8,.,.,TRBJ2-6,TGTGCCAGCAGCGTCAGGGGTTCTGGGGCCAACGTCCTGACTTTC,CASSVRGSGANVLTF
TRBV27,TRBD1,few,TRBJ1-4,TGTGCCAGCAGTTCGAGACAGGGGGCGTTAACTAATGAAAAACTGTTTTTT,CASSSRQGALTNEKLFF
TRBV7-6,.,.,TRBJ1-1,TGTGCCAGCAGCTTAGGGGACGGACTCATGAACACTGAAGCTTTCTTT,CASSLGDGLMNTEAFF
TRBV27,.,once,TRBJ1-1,TGTGCCAGCAGTCCCCGTCAGGGATGGACTGAAGCTTTCTTT,CASSPRQGWTEAFF
TRBV4-1,.,.,TRBJ2-2,TGCGCCAGCAGCCAGGGTTGGACCGGGGAGCTGTTTTTT,CASSQGWTGELFF